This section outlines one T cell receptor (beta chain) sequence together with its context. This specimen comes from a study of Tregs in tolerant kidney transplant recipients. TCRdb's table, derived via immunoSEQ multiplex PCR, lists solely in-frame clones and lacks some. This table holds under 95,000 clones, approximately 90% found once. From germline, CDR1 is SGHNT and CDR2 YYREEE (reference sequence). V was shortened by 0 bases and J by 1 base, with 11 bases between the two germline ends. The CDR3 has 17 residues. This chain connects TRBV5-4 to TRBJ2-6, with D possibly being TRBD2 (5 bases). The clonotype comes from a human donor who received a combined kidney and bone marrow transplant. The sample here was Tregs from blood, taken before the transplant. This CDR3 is CASSLAFRGSGANVLTF. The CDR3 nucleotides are TGTGCCAGCAGCTTGGCCTTCCGGGGTTCTGGGGCCAACGTCCTGACTTTC. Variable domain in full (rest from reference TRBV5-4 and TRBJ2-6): ETGVTQSPTHLIKTRGQQVTLRCSSQSGHNTVSWYQQALGQGPQFIFQYYREEENGRGNFPPRFSGLQFPNYSSELNVNALELDDSALYLCASSLAFRGSGANVLTFGAGSRLTVL.